The 24 T cell receptor beta chains in this list originate from one sample, sequenced in a study of post-analysis software for immune sequencing data (dated by TCRdb to the mid-2010s). Beyond this particular receptor, the publication reports: Four or five TRBV segments, including TRBV5-6, TRBV5-1 and TRBV20-1, were significantly more frequent in patients than controls.

Their target antigens are unknown. Receptors were amplified or captured by PCR. Sequencing instrument: Illumina HiSeq 2500. Unique molecular identifiers were incorporated into TCR beta cDNA libraries to reduce PCR and sequencing biases. TCRdb redid the processing of the public reads, applying fastp at Q25 and MiXCR, and retained in-frame beta chains. Every CDR3 protein is listed once, alongside the most common genes and DNA of its rows. For this sample there are 800,000 to 950,000 distinct CDR3 sequences; under 70% appear just once. The ten largest clones take up roughly 4.4% of the sample. The specimen was blood. All receptors derive from a girl between 10 and 17 years old with multiple sclerosis.

This clonotype appeared a few times. The chain links TRBV20-1 to TRBJ2-7; 8 bases match TRBD2. This CDR3 comprises 15 residues. Per germline, CDR1 DFQATT and CDR2 SNEGSKA (reference sequence). Losses at the gene ends were 0 bases for V and 2 bases for J; bases not matched to a gene: 6. Written as DNA, the CDR3 is TGCAGTGCTAGAGACATTAGCGGGGATACCTACGAGCAGTACTTC. Encoded protein: CSARDISGDTYEQYF.

The chain employs TRBV12-5 and TRBJ1-2; tentatively, D is TRBD1 (6 bases). Germline V gene data show CDR1 as LGHNT and CDR2 as FRNRAP. Trimming cost V 3 bases and J 2 bases, with 10 bases left between them. The CDR3 contains 14 residues. This CDR3 reads CASGFRDTNYGYTF. DNA of the CDR3: TGTGCTAGTGGTTTCCGGGACACCAACTATGGCTACACCTTC.

The chain combines TRBV6-5 with TRBJ1-4; tentatively, D is TRBD1 (6 bases). V was cut by 5 bases and J by 11 bases, with 12 bases left in between. Looked up from germline, CDR1 is MNHEY and CDR2 is SVGAGI. CDR3 length equals 12 residues. The CDR3 protein is CASSPYQGKLFF. The CDR3 coding sequence is TGTGCCAGCAGTCCCTACCAGGGGAAACTGTTTTTT.

The J gene is TRBJ2-4, the V gene TRBV20-1, with 8 bases that match TRBD1. The tail of the sequence fits TRBJ2-5 better, so the J call may be wrong. The length of the CDR3 is 16 residues. Germline loops: CDR1 DFQATT, CDR2 SNEGSKA (reference sequence). The CDR3 nucleotides are TGCAGTGCTAACGGTTTGACAGGGGCTTCGAAAGAGACCCAGTACTTC. Residues: CSANGLTGASKETQYF.

The chain links TRBV29-1 to TRBJ2-3; 7 bases match TRBD2. V shed 4 bases, J shed 2 bases, and the junction held 9 bases outside the gene matches. CDR1 SQVTM and CDR2 ANQGSEA come from the germline V gene. The CDR3 runs to 15 residues. CDR3 sequence reads: CSVVWLAEPTDTQYF. CDR3 DNA sequence: TGCAGCGTTGTCTGGCTAGCGGAGCCCACAGATACGCAGTATTTT.

This clonotype was seen more than once but under ten times. The chain links TRBV29-1 to TRBJ2-4; D is undetermined. The end of the DNA aligns better with TRBJ2-7, so the J call may be wrong. This CDR3 contains 15 residues. The germline gives CDR1 SQVTM, CDR2 ANQGSEA. The DNA for the CDR3 is TGCAGCGTTGGCCTCGGCAGTGTGCAGGCCTACGAGCAGTACTTC. As protein: CSVGLGSVQAYEQYF.

The genes are TRBV20-1 and TRBJ1-1; unclear D gene. CDR3 length: 12 residues. Germline V lookup: CDR1 DFQATT, CDR2 SNEGSKA (reference sequence). The V end lost 1 base, the J end lost 2 bases, and 5 bases lay between the germline ends. CDR3 amino acids: CSARAVNTEAFF. The DNA for the CDR3 is TGCAGTGCTAGAGCAGTTAACACTGAAGCTTTCTTT.

The chain is built from TRBV29-1 and TRBJ2-1; 10 bases fit TRBD1. The CDR3 has 14 amino acids. CDR1 and CDR2 (germline): SQVTM, ANQGSEA. CDR3 coding DNA: TGCTGCGCCCCGGACAGGGGGGAATACAATGAGCAGTTCTTC. Translated: CCAPDRGEYNEQFF.

CDR3 DNA sequence: TGTGCCATCAGTGTGGGACCAGGTTCCTATAATTCACCCCTCCACTTT. This sequence encodes CAISVGPGSYNSPLHF. The chain recombines TRBV10-3 with TRBJ1-6; D is possibly TRBD1 (5 bases). The CDR3 runs 16 residues. V was cut by 4 bases and J by 1 base, with 11 bases left in between. Germline CDR1 ENHRY, CDR2 SYGVKD.

The rearrangement links TRBV7-9 to TRBJ1-2; D perhaps matches TRBD1 (6 bases). This CDR3 spans 16 amino acids. Germline lookup yields CDR1 SEHNR and CDR2 FQNEAQ (reference sequence). Trimming took 4 bases from V and 4 from J, leaving 19 bases between them. CDR3 protein: CASSSTKPGHLYGYTF. CDR3 in DNA: TGTGCCAGCAGCTCCACGAAGCCGGGACATCTCTATGGCTACACCTTC.

This clonotype was seen a few times. This chain links TRBV7-2 with TRBJ2-1; D remains ambiguous. The germline V gene has CDR1 SGHTA and CDR2 FQGNSA. The V end was cut by 5 bases, the J end by 7 bases, with 9 bases between. This CDR3 is 12 amino acids long. The CDR3 spells CASSDLLNEQFF. In DNA, the CDR3 is TGTGCCAGCAGCGACCTTTTAAATGAGCAGTTCTTC.

This chain connects TRBV29-1 to TRBJ2-7; 12 nucleotides align to TRBD2. Germline loops: CDR1 SQVTM, CDR2 ANQGSEA. This CDR3 spans 14 amino acids. V shed 4 bases and J 2 bases; nucleotides not matched to a gene: 3. In nucleotides, the CDR3 is TGCAGCGTTGGGCCTAGCGGGAGGGCCTACGAGCAGTACTTC. It translates to CSVGPSGRAYEQYF.

This sequence joins TRBV20-1 and TRBJ2-5; 9 nucleotides match TRBD2. Germline lookup yields CDR1 DFQATT and CDR2 SNEGSKA (reference sequence). V lost 3 bases, J lost 1 base, and 3 bases stayed unmatched. The CDR3 runs 14 residues. The CDR3 region is CSASSGGFQETQYF. The CDR3 nucleotides are TGCAGTGCTAGCAGCGGGGGGTTCCAAGAGACCCAGTACTTC.

In its sample, this clonotype was seen once. This chain joins TRBV5-6 and TRBJ2-3; D perhaps matches TRBD2 (6 bases). CDR3 length equals 17 residues. Germline CDR1 and CDR2: SGHDT and YYEEEE. V was trimmed by 0 bases and J by 0 bases, leaving 14 bases between them. CDR3 bases: TGTGCCAGCAGCTTGGGCGGCGGGACCCCTAGCACAGATACGCAGTATTTT. As protein: CASSLGGGTPSTDTQYF.

The genes are TRBV7-9 and TRBJ2-5; 10 bases are a match to TRBD2. CDR1 is SEHNR and CDR2 is FQNEAQ in the germline V gene (reference sequence). Trimming at V came to 5 bases and at J to 5 bases, leaving 5 bases not matched to a gene. This CDR3 comprises 14 residues. The CDR3, as DNA: TGTGCCAGCAGCCCGTCGGGACTAGCGGAGACCCAGTACTTC. Translation gives CASSPSGLAETQYF.

This clonotype was picked up many times. Relative to the germline gene, one junction end is altered; a read error may explain this. The chain has TRBV5-1 and TRBJ2-7; D is possibly TRBD1 (6 bases). CDR1 SGHRS and CDR2 YFSETQ come from the germline V gene. The CDR3 covers 13 residues. The CDR3 nucleotides read TGTGCCAGCAGCTTAGTAAGGGGGTACGAGCAGTACTTC. It yields the protein CASSLVRGYEQYF.

The table lists this clonotype with a count of one. One end of the junction fails to match germline, which may point to a read error. V and J are TRBV7-2 and TRBJ2-1, with D possibly being TRBD2 (5 bases). CDR1 and CDR2 (germline): SGHTA, FQGNSA. The CDR3 is made up of 15 amino acids. This CDR3 reads CASSLEPGNWGEQFF. As DNA, the CDR3 is TGCGCCAGCAGCTTAGAGCCGGGAAATTGGGGTGAGCAGTTCTTC.

The chain employs TRBV4-1 and TRBJ2-7, with a weak D call TRBD2 (7 bases). Germline CDR1 MGHRA, CDR2 YSYEKL. The CDR3 is made up of 21 amino acids. The V gene lost 0 bases and the J gene lost 2 bases, with 29 bases spanning the gap. CDR3 in DNA: TGCGCCAGCAGCCAAGAAGGCCCGGCGGGGGCGATTTTTATGTATCCCTACGAGCAGTACTTC. This codes for CASSQEGPAGAIFMYPYEQYF.

The genes are TRBV10-3 and TRBJ2-6; 14 bases align to TRBD2. Germline V CDR1 and CDR2: ENHRY, SYGVKD. Trimming removed 6 bases from V and 0 bases from J; junction bases left unmatched: 10. This CDR3 has 20 residues. CDR3 DNA sequence: TGTGCCATCAGACCGGGACTAGCGGGAGCGATCTACTCTGGGGCCAACGTCCTGACTTTC. This translates into CAIRPGLAGAIYSGANVLTF.

V gene TRBV6-5 combines with J gene TRBJ2-1; TRBD1 matches at 8 bases. The CDR3 has 16 residues. CDR1 and CDR2 (germline): MNHEY, SVGAGI. Germline trimming cut 7 bases from V and 7 bases from J; bases unmatched to any gene: 15. CDR3 loop: CASTYLLGQGANEQFF. The CDR3 DNA follows: TGTGCCAGCACCTATTTATTAGGGCAGGGGGCTAATGAGCAGTTCTTC.

This rearrangement joins TRBV6-5 to TRBJ1-2; unclear D gene. CDR3 length: 13 residues. The V gene's germline CDR1 is MNHEY and CDR2 SVGAGI. Trimming pared 6 bases from V and 4 bases from J, leaving 12 bases between. The chain's CDR3 is CASSGPEGYGYTF. The CDR3 nucleotides are TGTGCCAGCAGCGGACCCGAGGGCTATGGCTACACCTTC.

V and J are TRBV3-1 and TRBJ2-6; TRBD2 matches 9 bases. This CDR3 spans 20 amino acids. Germline CDR1 reads LGHDT; CDR2 reads YNNKEL (reference sequence). The V and J ends lost 3 bases and 0 bases, in that order; junction bases with no gene match: 12. CDR3 amino acids: CASSHTPGLADPSGANVLTF. The CDR3 region has the DNA TGTGCCAGCAGCCATACCCCGGGACTAGCAGATCCCTCTGGGGCCAACGTCCTGACTTTC.

The chain combines TRBV5-1 with TRBJ2-4; D ambiguous. This CDR3 has 13 amino acids. CDR1 and CDR2 (germline): SGHRS, YFSETQ. V dropped 2 bases and J dropped 9 bases, with 12 bases sitting between them. In DNA, the CDR3 is TGCGCCAGCAGCTTTACTCCAGAGAGCATTCAGTACTTC. This gives the protein CASSFTPESIQYF.

The sample holds a few counts of this clonotype. The CDR3 DNA reads as TGTGCCAGCAGCCCCCGCGATCGTTCACCCCTCCACTTT. Amino acid sequence: CASSPRDRSPLHF. V usage is TRBV9 and J usage is TRBJ1-6; D not certain. In germline, CDR1 is SGDLS, CDR2 YYNGEE. Trimming removed 4 bases at V and 9 bases at J, with 11 bases between. The CDR3 spans 13 residues.